Reported below is one T cell receptor beta chain. This clone's antigen is unknown. Nothing much larger sits one base from this clone, and base qualities are not available. TCRbeta CDR3 regions were amplified from genomic DNA by means of the immunoSEQ Assay, a bias-controlled multiplex PCR. As for how the authors treated the data: Within the assay, amplification of reference gene primers was used to estimate how many nucleated cells each sample contained. To quantify the absolute abundance of each unique TCRbeta CDR3 rearrangement, sequence reads were collapsed and filtered. For each sample, productive Simpson clonality was calculated as the square root of Simpson's diversity index across productive rearrangements. TCRdb stores this immuneACCESS table with in-frame sequences only. Part of the clones is absent; in the studies checked, under half of the shortfall reflects unresolved V genes, and no reason is known for the rest. D and trimming come from the DNA, and the V and J calls and clone size come from that table. The sample table shows almost 300,000 clones, and roughly 89% are seen once. The top ten hold 11% of the sample.

This sample was taken from a study of blood T cell repertoires in COVID-19 (dated by TCRdb to the early 2020s). About the investigation overall: Samples covering the acute and convalescent phases of COVID-19 were provided by collaborators in the United States, Italy and Spain. Sample metadata almost always included a de-identified subject ID, COVID-19 status, age in years and sex. Samples came from the ongoing ImmuneRACE study (first 160 participants) plus 1,254 subjects from 6 global collaborators. The repertoires were released in a freely available public database intended as a resource for research on the immune response to SARS-CoV-2. The material from the prospective study consisted of cDNA or gDNA derived from T cells, B-cell-depleted T cells, or PBMCs. The dataset comprised deeply sampled blood TCRbeta repertoires from subjects exposed to, actively infected with, or recovered from COVID-19. Where HLA class I and class II types were available, the types were taken from metadata supplied by the sample provider, not from assay-based typing. General conclusions and limits of the study: How much clinical and demographic metadata was included differed by source and by participant, and the metadata was provided uncurated.

At one collaborating source in Seattle, patients were enrolled during active infection and were followed longitudinally through the course of disease. Each collaborating institution followed its own protocols to collect whole blood in K2EDTA tubes. For TCRbeta analysis, collaborators shipped samples in one of three forms: frozen whole blood, isolated PBMCs, or DNA extracted from either of those sample types. Taken from the germline V gene (reference sequence), the CDR1 and CDR2 loops are LNHDA and SQIVND. V is cut by 5 bases and J by 7 bases, and the space between the germline ends is 17 bases. The cysteine opens and the phenylalanine closes a CDR3 of 14 amino acids. CDR3 DNA only is kept here, 42 bases in frame from base 1.

This TCR was recovered from a woman in her thirties with COVID-19, enrolled during active disease. The chain is made from TRBV19 and TRBJ1-2, with the D segment identity uncertain. Specimen: peripheral blood. The DNA sequence is TGTGCCAGTAGTGCCTTATCTGTGGGCCGTGGCTACACCTTC. The translation is CASSALSVGRGYTF.